The T cell receptor (beta chain) under discussion was sequenced for a study of response to subunit inactivated influenza vaccine (dated by TCRdb to the late 2010s). The study in broad terms: The study used deep quantitative T cell receptor repertoire profiling to track responses to a trivalent subunit inactivated influenza vaccine.

Study-wide findings and limitations: The authors suggested that each seasonal influenza vaccination may recruit only a limited number of new T cells.

The method was RT-PCR. Sequencing instrument: Illumina HiSeq 2500. The raw public reads went through TCRdb reprocessing: fastp at Q25, MiXCR clone calling, in-frame beta chains kept. Identical CDR3 proteins give one entry, which carries the most common genes and DNA. A total of more than 450,000 distinct CDR3 sequences appear in this sample, around 11% of them only once. The biggest ten clones account for approximately 11% of the sample. CDR1 and CDR2, looked up from the germline V gene (reference sequence), are LNHNV and YYDKDF. V lost 1 base and J lost 10 bases, and the count of bases not matched to a germline gene is 12. The CDR3 covers 16 residues, taking in both the cysteine and the phenylalanine. Only the CDR3 DNA is retained, 48 bases long and in frame from the first base. Of note for this clonotype: The antigen this receptor binds is unknown. No base quality values were provided; no much bigger clone lies one nucleotide off.

This sample also appeared in a second study, on T cells expressing NK-cell markers. As noted in the second study: TCR beta cDNA libraries were prepared using 5'RACE template switching, which introduced a universal primer site and unique molecular identifiers. TCR beta-chain repertoires were profiled in sorted CD3+CD56+NKG2C+, CD3+CD56+NKG2C- and CD3+CD56-NKG2C+ T-cell subsets from roughly eight donors. Of the eight sequenced donors, seven were found to be HCMV-seropositive and one was found to be HCMV-seronegative. In several experiments an anti-gammadeltaTCR antibody was added to restrict sorting to alphabetaTCR-expressing T cells. In roughly six donors, the dominant CD3+CD56+NKG2C+ clonotypes were among the top 10 CD8+ clonotypes and accounted for about 1.0-7.0% of CD8+ T cells. Those dominant clonotypes were again the most abundant among CD3+CD56-NKG2C+ cells in four donors, at 28.3-60.1%. Whether the expanded NKG2C-expressing T cell clones were specific for HCMV antigens was left unclear. The study sequenced eight donors, all healthy volunteers chosen at random: three men and five women. HCMV serostatus was determined by detecting HCMV-specific IgG in serum with a commercial ELISA kit. Ficoll density gradient centrifugation was used to isolate peripheral blood mononuclear cells from blood. For more than 5 donors, unsorted PBMC were also used to sequence bulk peripheral blood T-cell repertoires. Priming for cDNA synthesis came from the TCR beta constant segment, and two successive PCR amplification steps followed. Sequencing of the libraries produced 2 x 150 bp reads on Illumina HiSeq 2000/2500, MiSeq or NextSeq. MIGEC handled demultiplexing of the reads and grouping by UMI, while MiTCR was used to assemble and quantify clonotypes. To remove erroneous sequences, TCR cDNA sequences were retained only when supported by two or more reads. The tcR package was used for downstream repertoire analysis, and clonotypes were matched across fractions by CDR3 nucleotide sequence plus V segment. Antigen specificity was annotated against VDJdb with VDJmatch, allowing one amino acid substitution in CDR3.

This TCR came from a man aged 45-60 years who received an inactivated influenza vaccine. Donor details come from another sample of the same person, matched by shared clones. The sequence links TRBV15 to TRBJ2-1; TRBD1 matches 8 bases in the middle. Specimen: PBMCs from blood, collected on the day of vaccination. The nucleotide sequence reads as follows: TGTGCCACCAGCAGAGCGGACAGGGCGCTGGGAGAGGAGCAGTTCTTC. The encoded protein is CATSRADRALGEEQFF.